Reported below is one T cell receptor beta chain. The target antigen is unknown. These data are taken from a study of Graves' ophthalmopathy and Graves' hyperthyroidism. V was clipped by 3 bases and J by 4 bases, with 15 bases between them. Germline-derived CDR1 and CDR2 are SGHTA and FQGNSA. The CDR3 loop spans 16 amino acids. Study-wide points: A majority of expanded thyroid clonotypes exceeding 0.001 frequency were likewise present in blood.

Amplification targeted the TCR beta CDR3 regions, with RNA transcripts as the source material. Second-round multiplex PCR came after a first-round RT-PCR that employed HTBI primers. MiXCR, applied by TCRdb to the multiplex PCR reads, yields one record per CDR3 protein. The sample contains about 240,000 distinct CDR3 sequences, around 45% of which appear only once. The source material was peripheral blood. The V and J genes are TRBV7-2 and TRBJ1-4; tentatively, D is TRBD1 (6 bases). The TCR sequence derives from an adult man with Graves' ophthalmopathy. This CDR3 is CASSLEPGHHNEKLFF. The CDR3 coding sequence is TGTGCCAGCAGCTTGGAGCCGGGACACCATAATGAAAAACTGTTTTTT.